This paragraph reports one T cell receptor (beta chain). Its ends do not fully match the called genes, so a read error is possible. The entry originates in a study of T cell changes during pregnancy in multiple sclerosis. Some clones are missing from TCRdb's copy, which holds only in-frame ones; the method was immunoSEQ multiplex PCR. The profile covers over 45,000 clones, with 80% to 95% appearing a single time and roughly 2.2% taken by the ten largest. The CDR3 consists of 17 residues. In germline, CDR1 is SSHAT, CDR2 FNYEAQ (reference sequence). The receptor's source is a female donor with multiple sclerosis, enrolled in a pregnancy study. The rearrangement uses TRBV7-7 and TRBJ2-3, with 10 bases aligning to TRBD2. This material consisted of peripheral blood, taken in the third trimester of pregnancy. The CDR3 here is CASSLGASGGGTDTQYF. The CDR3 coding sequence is TGTGCTAGCAGCTTAGGAGCTAGCGGGGGCGGAACAGATACGCAGTATTTT.